This T cell receptor beta chain was identified during a study of cytomegalovirus exposure and HLA in healthy donors. General observations from the study: Both high specificity and high sensitivity reportedly marked the classifier's diagnosis of cytomegalovirus status. Previous analysis showed most TCR beta V segments were productive about 90% or about 30% of the time.

60 Vbeta and 13 Jbeta primers were used in PCR. Per the original methods: A later analysis counted approximately 80 million unique TCR beta chains, some 12 million shared. Only in-frame clones appear in the TCRdb table, and some are missing; sequencing was by immunoSEQ multiplex PCR. V and J calls plus clone size are reproduced from that table; the DNA served to infer D and trimming. The data contain more than 100,000 clones, roughly 78% of them seen just once; the ten biggest clones take up 2.5% to 3.5%. The table lists this clone with a few counts. Antigen unknown. V dropped 8 bases and J dropped 3 bases, with 14 bases sitting between them. This CDR3 has 13 amino acids. CDR1 LNHDA and CDR2 SQIVND come from the germline V gene (reference sequence).

The sequence came from a woman younger than 45 in good health and CMV-seropositive. Sequenced material: PBMCs. J is TRBJ2-7 and V is TRBV19, with D maybe TRBD2 (6 bases). Here the CDR3 DNA reads TGTGCCAGTGGGGGACGGGAGAACTACGAGCAGTACTTC. It translates to CASGGRENYEQYF.